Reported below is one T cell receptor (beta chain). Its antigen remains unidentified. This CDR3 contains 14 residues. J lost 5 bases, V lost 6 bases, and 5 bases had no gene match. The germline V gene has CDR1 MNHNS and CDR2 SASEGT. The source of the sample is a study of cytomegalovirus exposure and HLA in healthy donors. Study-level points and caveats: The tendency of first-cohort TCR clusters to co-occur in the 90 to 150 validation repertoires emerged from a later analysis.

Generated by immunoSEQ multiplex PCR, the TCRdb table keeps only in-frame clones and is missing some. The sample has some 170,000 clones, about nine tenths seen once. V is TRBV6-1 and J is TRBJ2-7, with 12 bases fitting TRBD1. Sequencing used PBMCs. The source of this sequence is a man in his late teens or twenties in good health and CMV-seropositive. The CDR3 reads CASRAGTGGHEQYF. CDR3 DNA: TGTGCCAGCAGGGCCGGGACAGGGGGCCACGAGCAGTACTTC.